Listed below are T cell receptor beta chains from one sample, sequenced in a study of neurological immune-mediated disorders. Each CDR3 protein is one row after TCRdb ran MiXCR on the 5' RACE reads. The data show roughly 89,000 distinct CDR3 sequences, 2% to 3% seen once. The sequenced sample consisted of PBMCs. These receptors were taken from a woman younger than 45 with multiple sclerosis. Both conserved end residues are part of each CDR3. A D gene is named only where the DNA matches it firmly. Clone size is given for some rows only: seen once, a few or many times, or a class if the clone is expanded.

j_call,clone_size,v_call,d_call,cdr3_length,cdr3_aa,cdr3_nt
TRBJ2-1,many,TRBV14,TRBD1,15,CASSLDRGAYNEQFF,TGTGCCAGCAGCTTGGACAGGGGAGCCTACAATGAGCAGTTCTTC
TRBJ2-1,many,TRBV29-1,TRBD2,14,CSVEGTSFYNEQFF,TGCAGCGTTGAAGGGACTAGTTTCTACAATGAGCAGTTCTTC
TRBJ1-1,many,TRBV20-1,-,12,CSARWGFTEAFF,TGCAGTGCTAGATGGGGATTCACTGAAGCTTTCTTT
TRBJ2-7,many,TRBV29-1,-,12,CSVGTVPYEQYF,TGCAGCGTTGGGACGGTGCCCTACGAGCAGTACTTC
TRBJ2-2,many,TRBV2,-,15,CASRQGGANTGELFF,TGTGCCAGCAGACAAGGAGGCGCGAACACCGGGGAGCTGTTTTTT
TRBJ2-7,many,TRBV7-9,TRBD1,14,CASTPGTAPYEQYF,TGTGCCAGCACCCCCGGGACAGCTCCCTACGAGCAGTACTTC
TRBJ2-7,many,TRBV24-1,-,14,CATSDSRTTYEQYF,TGTGCCACCAGTGATTCCCGGACCACCTACGAGCAGTACTTC
TRBJ1-2,few,TRBV10-3,-,16,CAIQGPERGINYGYTF,TGTGCCATCCAGGGGCCCGAAAGAGGAATTAACTATGGCTACACCTTC
TRBJ1-5,many,TRBV20-1,TRBD1,19,CSARSGGTGGTHSNQPQHF,TGCAGTGCTAGATCGGGGGGGACAGGGGGCACCCATAGCAATCAGCCCCAGCATTTT
TRBJ2-7,many,TRBV28,-,14,CASSLSQAFYEQYF,TGTGCCAGCAGTTTAAGTCAGGCGTTCTACGAGCAGTACTTC
TRBJ1-2,many,TRBV7-8,TRBD1,11,CALIQGNGYTF,TGTGCCCTCATACAGGGGAACGGCTACACCTTC
TRBJ1-1,many,TRBV5-1,-,15,CASSGGQVENTEAFF,TGCGCCAGCAGCGGTGGACAAGTTGAAAACACTGAAGCTTTCTTT
TRBJ1-5,many,TRBV7-9,TRBD1,16,CASSSGTAYSNQPQHF,TGTGCCAGCAGCTCGGGGACAGCCTATAGCAATCAGCCCCAGCATTTT
TRBJ2-3,many,TRBV12-3/TRBV12-4,-,10,CASSLGGQYF,TGTGCCAGCAGTTTAGGTGGGCAGTATTTT
TRBJ2-5,many,TRBV21-1,-,15,CASSTITSAQETQYF,TGTGCCAGCAGCACTATTACTAGCGCTCAAGAGACCCAGTACTTC
TRBJ2-1,many,TRBV20-1,TRBD2,15,CSAFTSGRAGSEQFF,TGCAGTGCTTTCACTAGCGGGAGGGCGGGTTCGGAGCAGTTCTTC
TRBJ2-7,many,TRBV20-1,TRBD1,15,CSATAPGQGSYEQYF,TGCAGTGCTACCGCCCCGGGACAGGGTTCCTACGAGCAGTACTTC
TRBJ1-1,many,TRBV5-1,-,13,CASSLTGSTEAFF,TGCGCCAGCAGCTTGACCGGGAGCACTGAAGCTTTCTTT
TRBJ2-1,many,TRBV6-5,TRBD1,15,CASRTDRGFYNEQFF,TGTGCCAGCAGAACTGACAGGGGCTTCTACAATGAGCAGTTCTTC
TRBJ2-1,many,TRBV7-2,-,14,CASSGQGTINEQFF,TGTGCCAGCAGCGGGCAGGGGACTATAAATGAGCAGTTCTTC
TRBJ1-2,many,TRBV6-2/TRBV6-3,-,12,CASAAVNYGYTF,TGTGCCAGCGCAGCCGTCAACTATGGCTACACCTTC
TRBJ1-3,many,TRBV19,-,14,CASSMRSSGNTIYF,TGTGCCAGTAGTATGAGGAGCTCTGGAAACACCATATATTTT
TRBJ1-1,few,TRBV20-1,-,13,CSARGVAVTEAFF,TGCAGTGCTAGAGGGGTTGCGGTCACTGAAGCTTTCTTT
TRBJ1-2,many,TRBV20-1,-,14,CSARDLGTSYGYTF,TGCAGTGCTAGAGATCTAGGCACCTCCTATGGCTACACCTTC
TRBJ1-4,once,TRBV10-1,-,15,CASSEGGAQNEKLFF,TGCGCCAGCAGTGAGGGGGGGGCGCAGAATGAAAAACTGTTTTTT
TRBJ1-5,many,TRBV12-3/TRBV12-4,-,14,CASSFLDSNQPQHF,TGTGCCAGCAGTTTCCTAGACAGTAATCAGCCCCAGCATTTT
TRBJ2-5,many,TRBV12-3/TRBV12-4,-,14,CASSLGGTSSTWDF,TGTGCCAGCAGTTTAGGCGGGACATCGTCCACCTGGGACTTC
TRBJ1-5,many,TRBV24-1,-,12,CATQGYNQPQHF,TGTGCCACCCAGGGTTACAATCAGCCCCAGCATTTT
TRBJ2-7,many,TRBV4-2,-,16,CASSQDQSGSGWEQYF,TGTGCCAGCAGCCAAGATCAATCCGGGAGTGGATGGGAGCAGTACTTC
TRBJ2-1,many,TRBV9,-,15,CASSPREGSYNEQFF,TGTGCCAGCAGCCCACGAGAGGGCTCCTACAATGAGCAGTTCTTC
TRBJ1-1,many,TRBV9,-,12,CASSGPHGEAFF,TGTGCCAGCAGCGGCCCCCATGGTGAAGCTTTCTTT
TRBJ1-2,many,TRBV7-9,-,11,CASSLDYGYTF,TGTGCCAGCAGCTTAGACTATGGCTACACCTTC
TRBJ2-3,many,TRBV7-2,-,14,CASSLTLASDTQYF,TGTGCCAGCAGCTTAACCTTAGCGTCAGATACGCAGTATTTT
TRBJ2-1,many,TRBV9,-,17,CASSLTYTGSSYNEQFF,TGTGCCAGCAGCCTAACTTATACAGGCTCCTCCTACAATGAGCAGTTCTTC
TRBJ2-7,many,TRBV12-3/TRBV12-4,-,12,CASSQTFYEQYF,TGTGCCAGCAGCCAGACCTTTTACGAGCAGTACTTC
TRBJ1-6,many,TRBV28,-,11,CASSLNSPLHF,TGTGCCAGCAGCCTGAATTCACCCCTCCACTTT
TRBJ2-7,many,TRBV3-1,-,12,CASSPLGGEQYF,TGTGCCAGCAGCCCCCTAGGAGGCGAGCAGTACTTC
TRBJ2-1,many,TRBV7-6,TRBD1,14,CASSPDRVDNEQFF,TGTGCCAGCAGCCCCGACAGGGTCGACAATGAGCAGTTCTTC
TRBJ1-2,many,TRBV5-1,TRBD1,14,CASSGTGDLNGYTF,TGCGCCAGCAGCGGTACAGGGGACCTTAATGGCTACACCTTC
TRBJ2-1,many,TRBV7-3,TRBD2,20,CASSLRGGRLAGASYNEQFF,TGTGCCAGCAGCTTACGGGGGGGTAGGCTAGCGGGAGCCTCCTACAATGAGCAGTTCTTC
TRBJ2-6,many,TRBV6-5,TRBD2,20,CASSYSTSGRKGSGANVLTF,TGTGCCAGCAGTTACTCTACTAGCGGGAGAAAAGGGTCTGGGGCCAACGTCCTGACTTTC
TRBJ2-1,many,TRBV7-9,-,15,CASSLSGMDFNEQFF,TGTGCCAGCAGCTTATCGGGGATGGACTTCAATGAGCAGTTCTTC
TRBJ1-5,many,TRBV5-6,-,14,CASSQSTLNQPQHF,TGTGCCAGCAGCCAGAGTACTCTCAATCAGCCCCAGCATTTT
TRBJ2-5,many,TRBV7-2,TRBD2,16,CASSLATGTSGATQYF,TGTGCCAGCAGCTTAGCGACCGGGACTAGCGGGGCTACCCAGTACTTC
TRBJ1-5,many,TRBV7-2,-,13,CASSPHTSQPQHF,TGTGCCAGCAGCCCCCATACGAGTCAGCCCCAGCATTTT
TRBJ1-5,many,TRBV6-5,-,14,CASAKGRKGQPQHF,TGTGCCAGCGCTAAGGGGAGGAAGGGCCAGCCCCAGCATTTT
TRBJ2-1,many,TRBV29-1,TRBD2,18,CSVEGWVGTSGRVYEQFF,TGCAGCGTTGAAGGCTGGGTCGGAACTAGCGGGAGGGTATATGAGCAGTTCTTC
TRBJ2-7,many,TRBV7-9,TRBD2,14,CASSLKTSALEQYF,TGTGCCAGCAGCCTGAAGACTAGCGCCCTCGAGCAGTACTTC
TRBJ2-5,many,TRBV6-6,TRBD1,17,CASSYFRDRVGWETQYF,TGTGCCAGCAGTTACTTCCGGGACAGGGTAGGGTGGGAGACCCAGTACTTC
TRBJ2-5,many,TRBV9,-,15,CASSVELGHQETQYF,TGTGCCAGCAGCGTAGAGTTGGGGCACCAAGAGACCCAGTACTTC
TRBJ1-2,many,TRBV5-1,-,14,CASRPRDDGTGYTF,TGCGCCAGCAGACCCCGGGACGACGGAACTGGCTACACCTTC
TRBJ2-7,many,TRBV20-1,TRBD2,17,CSARTPTSGTSSYEQYF,TGCAGTGCTAGAACGCCGACTAGCGGGACCTCCTCCTACGAGCAGTACTTC
TRBJ2-1,-,TRBV9,-,13,CASSVADPTTLFF,TGTGCCAGCAGCGTAGCCGACCCGACGACCCTGTTCTTC
TRBJ1-5,many,TRBV5-1,-,16,CASSLLGGDSNQPQHF,TGCGCCAGCAGCTTGTTAGGGGGAGATAGCAATCAGCCCCAGCATTTT
TRBJ1-4,many,TRBV21-1,-,16,CASSRSGDRVGEKLFF,TGTGCCAGCAGCAGGTCCGGAGACAGGGTTGGGGAAAAACTGTTTTTT